These 9 T cell receptor beta chains were sequenced from one sample in a study of blood T cell repertoires in COVID-19 (dated by TCRdb to the early 2020s). The receptor library was made with the immunoSEQ multiplex PCR assay. Here the immuneACCESS table is served through TCRdb, limited to in-frame sequences with V and J called. Missing clones are a known gap in these copies; in checked studies unresolved V genes cover under half, and the rest lacks a known reason. Across this sample there are more than 95,000 clones, with about 85% seen only once. The top ten constitute under 4% of the sample. The sequencing input was peripheral blood. These TCRs come from a man aged 50-60 years in a cohort sampled during active COVID-19.

The chain has TRBV7-8 and TRBJ2-3; D is unresolved. Deletions cut 2 bases from V and 8 bases from J, with 8 bases between. The CDR3 has 12 amino acids. Germline V gives CDR1 SGHVS, CDR2 FQNEAQ. Here the CDR3 reads CASSLQLGTQYF. DNA for the CDR3: TGTGCCAGCAGCTTACAGCTAGGTACGCAGTATTTT.

The chain is built from TRBV5-5 and TRBJ1-2; D is uncertain. The CDR3 runs to 14 residues. V lost 4 bases and J 4 bases, leaving 14 bases between the germline ends. Germline CDR1 and CDR2: SGHKS and YYEKEE (reference sequence). CDR3 sequence (DNA): TGTGCCAGCAGCAGAGGCAGGAGGACCTATGGCTACACCTTC. This sequence encodes CASSRGRRTYGYTF.

This chain links TRBV5-4 with TRBJ2-1, with 7 bases fitting TRBD2. Germline V gene data show CDR1 as SGHNT and CDR2 as YYREEE (reference sequence). V dropped 5 bases and J dropped 6; count of bases not matched to a gene: 11. The CDR3 contains 15 residues. The CDR3 loop reads CASRPTRDYPNEQFF. Here the CDR3 DNA reads TGTGCCAGCAGGCCTACCCGGGACTACCCCAATGAGCAGTTCTTC. The full variable domain, its missing parts supplied by reference TRBV5-4 and TRBJ2-1, is ETGVTQSPTHLIKTRGQQVTLRCSSQSGHNTVSWYQQALGQGPQFIFQYYREEENGRGNFPPRFSGLQFPNYSSELNVNALELDDSALYLCASRPTRDYPNEQFFGPGTRLTVL.

The rearrangement links TRBV5-1 to TRBJ2-2; 13 bases match TRBD2. CDR3 size: 17 residues. Trimming at V came to 4 bases and at J to 3 bases, leaving 6 bases not matched to a gene. Germline assignment: CDR1 SGHRS and CDR2 YFSETQ. The CDR3 region has the DNA TGCGCCAGCAGCCTCACGGGACTAGCGGGGTACACCGGGGAGCTGTTTTTT. This gives the protein CASSLTGLAGYTGELFF.

The rearrangement links TRBV4-1 to TRBJ1-5, with D maybe TRBD1 (5 bases). The germline V and J ends were trimmed by 2 bases and 9 bases, with 14 bases remaining between them. The CDR3 runs 14 residues. Germline V lookup: CDR1 MGHRA, CDR2 YSYEKL. CDR3 sequence (DNA): TGCGCCAGCAGCCAATCAGGGTCAACAGGGCCCCAGCATTTT. It is translated as CASSQSGSTGPQHF.

This clone was detected only once. The rearrangement uses TRBV5-8 and TRBJ2-3; D is uncertain. This CDR3 is 13 amino acids long. Trimming removed 1 base at V and 4 bases at J, with 7 bases between. From germline, CDR1 is SGHTS and CDR2 YDEGEE. The CDR3 DNA follows: TGTGCCAGCAGCTTGCCTCCAGCAGATACGCAGTATTTT. Amino acids: CASSLPPADTQYF.

The chain joins TRBV7-2 to TRBJ2-3, with a possible D match to TRBD1 (6 bases). V gave up 9 bases and J gave up 0 bases, with 16 bases separating them. Germline CDR1 reads SGHTA; CDR2 reads FQGNSA. The CDR3 has 15 residues. The CDR3, as DNA: TGTGCCAGTCGCAGACCGGGACAAAGCACAGATACGCAGTATTTT. Translating it yields CASRRPGQSTDTQYF.

The rearrangement links TRBV10-2 to TRBJ2-1; 8 positions agree with TRBD1. Unmatched junction bases numbered 1, after V lost 6 bases and J lost 9 bases. The CDR3 extends over 11 amino acids. Germline V lookup: CDR1 WSHSY, CDR2 SAAADI. This chain's CDR3 is CASRQGVEQFF. CDR3 DNA sequence: TGCGCCAGCAGACAGGGGGTTGAGCAGTTCTTC.

The CDR3 DNA reads TGTGCCAGCAGCCACCCTGGGGAGGGACTACCGAGCACAGATACGCAGTATTTT. Its protein product is CASSHPGEGLPSTDTQYF. V and J are TRBV4-2 and TRBJ2-3; 7 nucleotides agree with TRBD2. The CDR3 covers 18 residues. After removal of 3 bases from V and 0 bases from J, the junction contained 12 bases not matched to a gene. Germline CDR1 reads LGHNA; CDR2 reads YNFKEQ.